These 18 T cell receptor beta chains came from one sample sequenced in a study of blood T cell repertoires in COVID-19. The data were produced by immunoSEQ multiplex PCR, yet TCRdb's version contains in-frame clones alone and is incomplete. This sample has 88,000 or so clones, with approximately 82% found just once. Material: peripheral blood. The source of these receptors is a human donor in a cohort sampled during active COVID-19.

V and J are TRBV11-2 and TRBJ2-7; 7 positions agree with TRBD2. The CDR3 has 16 residues. V was pared by 5 bases and J by 0 bases, with 10 bases of the junction left unmatched. The V gene's germline CDR1 is SGHAT and CDR2 FQNNGV. The CDR3 region is CASSLLVGGSSYEQYF. Here the CDR3 DNA reads TGTGCCAGCAGCCTACTGGTGGGGGGGAGCTCCTACGAGCAGTACTTC.

The V call is TRBV19, the J call TRBJ2-5, with TRBD2 matching 9 bases. CDR3 length: 15 residues. The V gene's germline CDR1 is LNHDA and CDR2 SQIVND (reference sequence). Germline trimming cut 5 bases from V and 1 base from J; bases unmatched to any gene: 5. CDR3 DNA: TGTGCCAGTAGTGCTCTAGCGGGGAGCCAAGAGACCCAGTACTTC. Its protein product is CASSALAGSQETQYF. Full variable domain (rest looked up from reference TRBV19 and TRBJ2-5): DGGITQSPKYLFRKEGQNVTLSCEQNLNHDAMYWYRQDPGQGLRLIYYSQIVNDFQKGDIAEGYSVSREKKESFPLTVTSAQKNPTAFYLCASSALAGSQETQYFGPGTRLLVL.

The genes are TRBV7-6 and TRBJ2-7; D is possibly TRBD1 (5 bases). CDR1 and CDR2 from the germline V gene are SGHVS and FNYEAQ. The CDR3 extends over 17 amino acids. Trimming removed 1 base at V and 2 bases at J, with 18 bases between. CDR3 loop: CASSLGQGGPLTYEQYF. Written as DNA, the CDR3 is TGTGCCAGCAGCTTAGGGCAGGGCGGACCCCTTACCTACGAGCAGTACTTC.

The J gene is TRBJ2-7, the V gene TRBV11-1; D not resolved. Trimming pared 0 bases from V and 9 bases from J, leaving 15 bases between. The CDR3 sequence is 14 residues long. Looked up from germline, CDR1 is SGHAT and CDR2 is FQDESV (reference sequence). The CDR3 bases are TGTGCCAGCAGCTTAGCGGCGGCAGCCAGTAGGCAGTACTTC. The encoded protein is CASSLAAAASRQYF. The whole variable domain, remainder taken from reference TRBV11-1 and TRBJ2-7, is EAEVAQSPRYKITEKSQAVAFWCDPISGHATLYWYRQILGQGPELLVQFQDESVVDDSQLPKDRFSAERLKGVDSTLKIQPAELGDSAMYLCASSLAAAASRQYFGPGTRLTVT.

V is TRBV19 and J is TRBJ1-2; the D is unclear. V was clipped by 2 bases and J by 6 bases, with 10 bases between them. CDR1 and CDR2 (germline): LNHDA, SQIVND (reference sequence). The CDR3 loop spans 13 amino acids. CDR3 loop: CASSISYADGYTF. The CDR3 DNA follows: TGTGCCAGTAGTATATCCTATGCGGATGGCTACACCTTC.

This chain connects TRBV6-6 to TRBJ2-7; the match to TRBD2 covers 7 bases. V shed 5 bases and J 3 bases; nucleotides not matched to a gene: 16. The CDR3 contains 17 residues. Germline V gives CDR1 MNHNY, CDR2 SVGAGI (reference sequence). CDR3 DNA: TGTGCCAGCAGTCGGGGGGTGTTGTCGGGAGACAGCTACGAGCAGTACTTC. It is translated as CASSRGVLSGDSYEQYF.

The chain is built from TRBV19 and TRBJ1-2; D uncertain. Germline values: CDR1 LNHDA, CDR2 SQIVND (reference sequence). The CDR3 spans 14 residues. Trimming pared 6 bases from V and 0 bases from J, leaving 11 bases between. The CDR3 protein is CASSRREANYGYTF. CDR3 in DNA: TGTGCCAGTAGCCGACGGGAAGCTAACTATGGCTACACCTTC.

This sequence joins TRBV30 and TRBJ2-1; TRBD2 matches 10 bases. This CDR3 is built from 18 residues. Looked up from germline, CDR1 is GTSNPN and CDR2 is SVGIG (reference sequence). Trimming at V came to 4 bases and at J to 0 bases, leaving 12 bases not matched to a gene. CDR3 coding DNA: TGTGCCTGGATCCGAGCGGGGGGGCTTACCAGCTCCTACAATGAGCAGTTCTTC. Protein product: CAWIRAGGLTSSYNEQFF.

The CDR3 loop reads CASSLGGGEQYF. The DNA for the CDR3 is TGTGCCAGCAGCTTAGGAGGGGGCGAGCAGTACTTC. The chain employs TRBV11-2 and TRBJ2-7; a possible D gene is TRBD1 (6 bases). CDR1 is SGHAT, CDR2 FQNNGV, per germline. Trimming pared 1 base from V and 6 bases from J, leaving 7 bases between. The CDR3 spans 12 residues.

The CDR3 here is CASSPKGTDNSPLHF. The CDR3 DNA reads TGTGCCAGCTCACCGAAAGGGACAGATAATTCACCCCTCCACTTT. The V and J genes are TRBV18 and TRBJ1-6; 7 nucleotides agree with TRBD1. This CDR3 comprises 15 residues. Germline V gene lookup returns CDR1 KGHSH and CDR2 LQKENI. With 3 bases clipped from V and 5 bases from J, the junction kept 4 bases outside the gene matches.

Worth noting for this clone: In the same sample, other DNA sequences code for this CDR3. This chain uses TRBV6-5 with TRBJ2-7; TRBD1 agrees at 8 bases. J gave up 1 base and V 6 bases, and 2 bases lay outside the gene matches. The CDR3 sequence is 13 residues long. Per germline, CDR1 MNHEY and CDR2 SVGAGI. The CDR3 sequence: CASRGTGSYEQYF. CDR3 DNA sequence: TGTGCCAGCAGGGGGACAGGATCCTACGAGCAGTACTTC.

This clone was seen a few times. The V call is TRBV9, the J call TRBJ1-1; D not resolved. Trimming pared 2 bases from V and 1 base from J, leaving 15 bases between. This CDR3 contains 16 residues. CDR1 and CDR2 from the germline V gene are SGDLS and YYNGEE. The CDR3 loop reads CASSVRASLGNTEAFF. The CDR3 region has the DNA TGTGCCAGCAGCGTTCGAGCGAGCCTGGGGAACACTGAAGCTTTCTTT.

This clone was observed once. The V and J genes are TRBV6-2 or TRBV6-3 and TRBJ2-7, with 7 positions matching TRBD2. The CDR3 is 12 residues long. Germline assignment: CDR1 MNHEY and CDR2 SVGEGT. The junction had 3 bases not matched to a gene; V was cut back by 4 bases and J by 6 bases. The CDR3 reads CASSWGGSEQYF. The CDR3 nucleotides are TGTGCCAGCAGTTGGGGGGGGAGCGAGCAGTACTTC.

This chain uses TRBV15 with TRBJ1-5; TRBD1 might be the D (5 bases). Deletions cut 0 bases from V and 2 bases from J, with 14 bases between. This CDR3 is 17 amino acids long. Germline loops: CDR1 LNHNV, CDR2 YYDKDF (reference sequence). The CDR3 spells CATSRDVGTGGNQPQHF. The CDR3 DNA sequence: TGTGCCACCAGCAGAGACGTAGGGACGGGGGGCAATCAGCCCCAGCATTTT.

By sample share, this clone is medium-sized. J is TRBJ1-6 and V is TRBV7-9; D is uncertain. The V and J ends lost 2 bases and 10 bases respectively, with 12 bases between them. Germline CDR1 is SEHNR and CDR2 is FQNEAQ (reference sequence). The CDR3 is made up of 14 amino acids. CDR3 coding DNA: TGTGCCAGCAGCTTACCGCAGGAGGGATCACCCCTCCACTTT. Its translation is CASSLPQEGSPLHF.

The rearrangement uses TRBV7-9 and TRBJ2-3; D is unclear. Germline CDR1 is SEHNR and CDR2 is FQNEAQ (reference sequence). The CDR3 has 12 amino acids. Between the trimmed V and J ends, which lost 3 bases and 6 bases, there was a span of 7 bases. The chain's CDR3 is CASSLRRDTQYF. Written as DNA, the CDR3 is TGTGCCAGCAGCTTGAGGCGTGATACGCAGTATTTT.

V is TRBV11-2 and J is TRBJ2-7, with 7 bases matching TRBD2. This CDR3 is built from 15 residues. J gave up 4 bases and V 5 bases, and 11 bases lay outside the gene matches. Germline V CDR1 and CDR2: SGHAT, FQNNGV. The CDR3 DNA sequence: TGTGCCAGCAGCCCCCCGGGGGGTCTTGCTTACGAGCAGTACTTC. Amino acids: CASSPPGGLAYEQYF.

The V call is TRBV15, the J call TRBJ2-3; D may be TRBD2 (6 bases). Germline V gives CDR1 LNHNV, CDR2 YYDKDF (reference sequence). The CDR3 loop spans 16 amino acids. The V end was cut by 0 bases, the J end by 2 bases, with 12 bases between. DNA of the CDR3: TGTGCCACCAGCAGAGATCGGGGCGGGGTCACAGATACGCAGTATTTT. This translates into CATSRDRGGVTDTQYF.